This T cell receptor (beta chain) stems from a study of T cell repertoires in cytomegalovirus infection (dated by TCRdb to between 2018 and 2021). With regard to the full study: The HLA type of each donor mattered for the analysis, because public TCR beta signatures pointed to carriage of CMV infection along with the matching HLA type.

The junction shows trimming of 5 bases on V and 4 bases on J, and the gene matches do not reach 9 bases of it. The CDR3, cysteine through phenylalanine, is 15 amino acids long. The kept DNA is CDR3 alone, 45 bases in frame from the first base. General findings and caveats noted by the study authors: In the ex vivo response, HLA-C-restricted CMV-specific TCR beta clonotypes were dominant, and in two of eight donors the single most frequent clonotype came from this HLA-C-restricted group. In both this cohort and an independent roughly 350-donor cohort, the cumulative frequency of public TCR beta family members distinguished carriers of CMV infection plus the relevant HLA type.

The sample holds many counts of this clonotype. The antigen it binds to is not known. No base quality values were provided; no much bigger clone lies one nucleotide off. Sequencing was performed on an Illumina HiSeq 1500. The public reads were run again by TCRdb, first through fastp at Q25 and then through MiXCR, and only productive beta chains were kept. Here each entry gathers all rows of one CDR3 protein and keeps the most common genes and DNA. The sample table lists 170,000 or so distinct CDR3 sequences, about 18% of them with a count of one. The ten largest make up almost 25% of the sample. The sequence links TRBV12-3 or TRBV12-4 to TRBJ1-2, with TRBD1 identical over 8 junction bases. Input material: CD8+ T cells from PBMCs. The clonotype comes from a human donor in good health (CMV status not recorded). Some clones in this sample may be carry-over from other donors' samples. Here the CDR3 is given as CASSPRQGTLYGYTF. The nucleotide sequence reads TGTGCCAGCAGTCCGAGACAGGGGACCCTCTATGGCTACACCTTC.